The 11 T cell receptor beta chains below were found in one sample sequenced in a study of vaccination and CD4 T cells after COVID-19. Regarding treatment: roughly nine-day PBMC culture with coronavirus spike peptide pools or control peptides (ViraFEST assay). Sequence data for DNA of cultured CD4+ T cells were generated by the Oncomine TCR Beta short-read assay. Via MiXCR, TCRdb re-called the PCR reads, giving one row per CDR3 protein. The sample carries around 26,000 distinct CDR3 sequences, about three fifths recorded once. These TCRs' antigens remain unknown. Sequenced material: CD4+ T cells from blood, cultured in vitro. Receptor source: a human donor who had recovered from COVID-19.

This chain connects TRBV6-1 to TRBJ1-2; 7 bases map to TRBD1. The V gene's germline CDR1 is MNHNS and CDR2 SASEGT. After removal of 4 bases from V and 2 bases from J, the junction contained 7 bases not matched to a gene. The CDR3 extends over 15 amino acids. The CDR3 sequence is CASSGRGGPNYGYTF. CDR3 DNA: TGTGCCAGCAGTGGTAGAGGGGGCCCCAACTATGGCTACACCTTC.

The V call is TRBV6-2 or TRBV6-3, the J call TRBJ2-7; perhaps TRBD2 as D (6 bases). The germline V and J ends were trimmed by 7 bases and 0 bases, with 13 bases remaining between them. CDR3 length: 14 amino acids. Looked up from germline, CDR1 is MNHEY and CDR2 is SVGEGT. The CDR3 protein is CASILDGSSYEQYF. As DNA, the CDR3 is TGTGCCAGCATCCTCGACGGGAGCTCCTACGAGCAGTACTTC.

The chain couples TRBV12-3 or TRBV12-4 to TRBJ1-5, with D uncertain. This CDR3 spans 11 amino acids. Trimming took 5 bases from V and 6 from J, leaving 5 bases between them. The CDR3 here is CASSLRQPQHF. The CDR3 region has the DNA TGTGCCAGCAGTCTACGTCAGCCCCAGCATTTT.

In its sample, this clonotype was seen once. This chain joins TRBV6-4 and TRBJ2-1, with a tentative D call TRBD2 (6 bases). This CDR3 has 14 amino acids. The V end was cut by 6 bases, the J end by 8 bases, with 17 bases between. The germline gives CDR1 MRHNA, CDR2 SNTAGT. CDR3 nucleotides: TGTGCCAGCAGGATGGGAGCGGGTGTGTATGAGCAGTTCTTC. As protein: CASRMGAGVYEQFF.

This clonotype was observed a handful of times. The chain links TRBV20-1 to TRBJ1-2, with 7 bases fitting TRBD1. The CDR3 contains 14 residues. The ends lost 6 bases at V and 4 bases at J; junction bases unmatched: 11. Per germline, CDR1 DFQATT and CDR2 SNEGSKA (reference sequence). CDR3 sequence reads: CSAAGIYRGYGYTF. The CDR3 DNA sequence: TGCAGTGCCGCCGGTATCTACAGGGGCTATGGCTACACCTTC.

This chain uses TRBV20-1 with TRBJ2-7, with D possibly TRBD2 on 5 matching bases. The germline gives CDR1 DFQATT, CDR2 SNEGSKA (reference sequence). This CDR3 is 14 amino acids long. V lost 4 bases, J lost 1 base, and 14 bases lay in between. The DNA for the CDR3 is TGCAGTGCTATAACTAGTCCGGGATCCTACGAGCAGTACTTC. Encoded protein: CSAITSPGSYEQYF.

The chain has TRBV30 and TRBJ1-6, with D unclear. The ends were cut back, 2 bases at V and 0 bases at J, with 11 bases in the middle. The germline V gene has CDR1 GTSNPN and CDR2 SVGIG (reference sequence). The CDR3 is made up of 16 amino acids. The CDR3, as DNA: TGTGCCTGGAGTCGGTACGCGAGCTCCTATAATTCACCCCTCCACTTT. This encodes CAWSRYASSYNSPLHF.

The chain recombines TRBV6-2 or TRBV6-3 with TRBJ2-5; 8 bases map to TRBD1. This CDR3 is 15 amino acids long. Germline V gives CDR1 MNHEY, CDR2 SVGEGT. V dropped 6 bases and J dropped 5; count of bases not matched to a gene: 11. The CDR3 nucleotides read TGTGCCAGCAGCCAAGGACAGGGCCGCGGGGAGACCCAGTACTTC. Its translation is CASSQGQGRGETQYF.

This sequence joins TRBV28 and TRBJ1-5; D gene ambiguous. CDR3 length: 16 amino acids. Trimming removed 4 bases from V and 7 bases from J, with 20 bases in between. Germline CDR1 reads MDHEN; CDR2 reads SYDVKM. The chain's CDR3 is CASSSRTASAAQPQHF. The CDR3 region has the DNA TGTGCCAGCAGTTCCCGGACCGCTTCTGCCGCCCAGCCCCAGCATTTT.

V and J are TRBV6-2 or TRBV6-3 and TRBJ1-1, with D possibly TRBD1 on 5 matching bases. Per the germline V gene, CDR1 is MNHEY and CDR2 is SVGEGT. There are 14 residues in the CDR3. V lost 7 bases and J 5 bases, leaving 17 bases between the germline ends. The CDR3 DNA reads as TGTGCCAGCACTCCTCTGAGGGGCGGAACTGAAGCTTTCTTT. It specifies CASTPLRGGTEAFF.

V is TRBV15 and J is TRBJ2-3; no definite D call. Trimming removed 0 bases from V and 9 bases from J, with 10 bases in between. Per germline, CDR1 LNHNV and CDR2 YYDKDF (reference sequence). The CDR3 totals 13 residues. The CDR3 DNA is TGTGCCACCAGCAGAGACTACGGACGGACGCAGTATTTT. It specifies CATSRDYGRTQYF.